This entry describes one T cell receptor beta chain. Its antigen remains unidentified. The CDR3 contains 14 residues. In germline, CDR1 is SGHAT, CDR2 FQNNGV. Trimming at V came to 5 bases and at J to 11 bases, leaving 6 bases not matched to a gene. TCR beta sequences were obtained from blood CD8+ and CD4+ T cells. Random hexamers were used to reverse transcribe an amount of roughly 0.45 to 1 ug RNA. The method of amplification for TCR beta CDR3 was immunoSEQ multiplex PCR, covering 54 Vbeta and 13 Jbeta. TCRdb ran MiXCR on the immunoSEQ multiplex PCR reads and lists one entry per CDR3 protein. Here the sample spans more than 100,000 distinct CDR3 sequences, under 96% being singletons. This record comes from a study of CD8 T cells in Susac syndrome. General observations from the study: By the study's own acknowledgment, its TCR sequencing and HLA analysis included relatively few individuals.

The sequence was collected from a human donor with Susac syndrome. The V call is TRBV11-2, the J call TRBJ2-3, with 14 bases lining up with TRBD2. Sequences were obtained from CD4+ T cells from PBMCs. This CDR3 reads CASSLPGLAGEQYF. The CDR3 DNA reads as TGTGCCAGCAGCCTTCCGGGACTAGCGGGAGAGCAGTATTTT.